The count of the clone carrying this T cell receptor beta chain is one. Data came from immunoSEQ multiplex PCR; TCRdb stores just in-frame clones and leaves some out. Of 200,000 to 250,000 clones detected, approximately 84% appear once; the ten largest clones hold around 1.7%. Trimming took 5 bases from V and 2 from J; bases not matched to a gene: 12. This CDR3 has 18 amino acids. Germline assignment: CDR1 SGHDN and CDR2 FVKESK. The sample originates from a study of blood T cell repertoires in COVID-19. Looking at the study overall: The study drew acute and convalescent COVID-19 samples from the United States, Italy and Spain. T cells, B-cell-depleted T cells, or PBMCs provided the cDNA or gDNA that served as material.

Sequencing was carried out using PBMCs or T cells enriched from blood (not recorded which). The source of this sequence is a man in his forties who had recovered from COVID-19. V gene TRBV14 combines with J gene TRBJ2-1, with TRBD1 matching 10 bases. Here the CDR3 DNA reads TGTGCCAGCAGCAAAATTCTTCGGGGACAGGGGACCTACAATGAGCAGTTCTTC. It encodes CASSKILRGQGTYNEQFF.